These 7 T cell receptor beta chains share one sample of origin, sequenced in a study of blood T cell repertoires in COVID-19. Assay: immunoSEQ multiplex PCR; the TCRdb copy retains only in-frame clones and omits some. The table includes about 670,000 clones, just under 90% detected once. Sequenced input: peripheral blood. These receptors were taken from a woman aged 18-30 years with acute or convalescent COVID-19.

This sequence joins TRBV30 and TRBJ2-7; D unresolved. This CDR3 has 14 amino acids. In germline, CDR1 is GTSNPN, CDR2 SVGIG (reference sequence). V was shortened by 2 bases and J by 0 bases, with 11 bases between the two germline ends. CDR3 bases: TGTGCCTGGAGTCTGGCAGTCCACTCCTACGAGCAGTACTTC. Translating gives CAWSLAVHSYEQYF.

V is TRBV12-3 or TRBV12-4 and J is TRBJ1-1, with D perhaps matching TRBD1 (5 bases). The CDR3 spans 13 residues. Trimming shortened V by 6 bases and J by 6 bases, and 14 bases separated the two germline ends. DNA for the CDR3: TGTGCCAGCAGCCCCTCAGGGTACGCTGAAGCTTTCTTT. This sequence encodes CASSPSGYAEAFF.

In DNA form, the CDR3 reads TGTGCCAGCAGTTACTCTTCTTTCCTTGTTGGCTACACCTTC. It translates to CASSYSSFLVGYTF. This chain joins TRBV6-5 and TRBJ1-2; D uncertain. The CDR3 covers 14 residues. In germline, CDR1 is MNHEY, CDR2 SVGAGI. Trimming left V 0 bases short and J 7 bases short, with 12 bases between.

V usage is TRBV5-1 and J usage is TRBJ2-5; 9 bases match TRBD2. The CDR3 sequence is 15 residues long. Germline CDR1 is SGHRS and CDR2 is YFSETQ. V shed 4 bases, J shed 2 bases, and the junction held 6 bases outside the gene matches. CDR3: CASSPGTSPQETQYF. For the CDR3, the DNA is TGCGCCAGCAGCCCCGGGACTAGCCCACAAGAGACCCAGTACTTC.

V usage is TRBV10-3 and J usage is TRBJ2-2; no clear D. V lost 8 bases, J lost 4 bases, and 8 bases lay in between. The CDR3 sequence is 12 residues long. Germline values: CDR1 ENHRY, CDR2 SYGVKD. CDR3 nucleotides: TGTGCCATCGCGGCGGCCACCGGGGAGCTGTTTTTT. As protein: CAIAAATGELFF.

This clone was seen more than once but under ten times. V is TRBV10-1 and J is TRBJ2-7; D unresolved. Germline assignment: CDR1 WNHNN and CDR2 SYGVQD (reference sequence). The CDR3 totals 11 residues. The ends were cut back, 2 bases at V and 7 bases at J, with 6 bases in the middle. In DNA, the CDR3 is TGCGCCAGCAGTGAGCACATGGAGCAGTACTTC. Its translation is CASSEHMEQYF.

The CDR3 is CAWSGARVVADTQYF. CDR3 in DNA: TGTGCCTGGAGCGGAGCGAGAGTAGTAGCAGATACGCAGTATTTT. V and J are TRBV30 and TRBJ2-3; D remains unclear. V gave up 3 bases and J gave up 4 bases, with 17 bases separating them. Germline CDR1 is GTSNPN and CDR2 is SVGIG (reference sequence). The CDR3 runs to 15 residues.